The T cell receptor (beta chain) described here comes from a study of T cells after yellow fever vaccination. Looked up from germline, CDR1 is MNHNS and CDR2 is SASEGT. This CDR3 has 14 residues. The ends were cut back, 7 bases at V and 5 bases at J, with 12 bases in the middle. Study-wide findings and caveats: Secondary responses were weaker yet peaked faster, day 5 versus 15. Most primary-vaccination clones recurred post-booster (just under 98% CD4, over 70% CD8). FACS-sorted repertoires could harbor abundant contaminating bulk-population clonotypes.

This clonotype has a handful of counts. The antigen is unknown. As TCR cDNA was made by 5'RACE template switching, a universal primer site and UMIs were added. TCRdb fed the 5' RACE reads into MiXCR, producing one record per CDR3 protein. The sample lists hundreds of thousands of distinct CDR3 sequences, around an eighth occurring once. This TCR was recovered from a man aged 30-40 years who received the YFV17D yellow fever vaccine. The chain links TRBV6-1 to TRBJ1-6; a possible D gene is TRBD1 (5 bases). The material sequenced was PBMCs, taken on the day of the yellow fever booster vaccination. This CDR3 is CASTRGADNSPLHF. For the CDR3, the DNA is TGTGCCAGCACCCGTGGGGCAGATAATTCACCCCTCCACTTT.